The 25 T cell receptor beta chains reported below all come from one sample, sequenced in a study of T cell responses to AZD1222 COVID-19 vaccine. Some clones are missing from TCRdb's copy, which holds only in-frame ones; the method was immunoSEQ multiplex PCR. The sample includes about 96,000 clones, around 90% of them seen just once. Sequenced material: peripheral blood, taken on day 0 of AZD1222 vaccination. These TCRs come from an adult in good health.

The V gene is TRBV19, the J gene TRBJ2-5, with TRBD1 identical over 8 bases. Germline CDR1 LNHDA, CDR2 SQIVND (reference sequence). The CDR3 has 15 amino acids. With 3 bases clipped from V and 3 bases from J, the junction kept 6 bases outside the gene matches. CDR3 coding DNA: TGTGCCAGTAGTATCTCGACAGGGGCGAAAGAGACCCAGTACTTC. Its protein product is CASSISTGAKETQYF.

The rearrangement uses TRBV6-5 and TRBJ2-5; 8 bases are a match to TRBD1. There are 14 residues in the CDR3. CDR1 and CDR2 from the germline V gene are MNHEY and SVGAGI. With 7 bases clipped from V and 2 bases from J, the junction kept 6 bases outside the gene matches. CDR3 amino acids: CASTLGTGQETQYF. Here the CDR3 DNA reads TGTGCCAGCACTCTAGGGACAGGTCAAGAGACCCAGTACTTC.

The genes are TRBV6-6 and TRBJ2-1; a possible D gene is TRBD1 (6 bases). The CDR3 covers 16 residues. Deletions cut 2 bases from V and 8 bases from J, with 19 bases between. Looked up from germline, CDR1 is MNHNY and CDR2 is SVGAGI (reference sequence). The CDR3: CASSYLGTSLGDEQFF. The CDR3 bases are TGTGCCAGCAGTTACCTCGGGACATCGCTTGGAGATGAGCAGTTCTTC.

V gene TRBV10-3 combines with J gene TRBJ2-7, with 7 bases lining up with TRBD1. Trimming at V came to 3 bases and at J to 5 bases, leaving 13 bases not matched to a gene. Germline assignment: CDR1 ENHRY and CDR2 SYGVKD. This CDR3 spans 16 amino acids. The CDR3 nucleotides read TGTGCCATCAGTGACCAATTACAGGGGACCGTCAACGAGCAGTACTTC. This gives the protein CAISDQLQGTVNEQYF.

This rearrangement joins TRBV19 to TRBJ2-5; D gene uncertain. Trimming took off 5 bases at V and 7 bases at J, with 17 bases between the two ends. Germline V CDR1 and CDR2: LNHDA, SQIVND (reference sequence). The CDR3 contains 14 residues. The CDR3 nucleotides read TGTGCCAGTAGTGAAACGGGTCTCTTGGGGACCCAGTACTTC. Translated: CASSETGLLGTQYF.

This sequence joins TRBV30 and TRBJ2-3, with 8 bases lining up with TRBD2. The trim removed 2 bases at V and 4 bases at J, leaving 2 bases unmatched. The CDR3 contains 13 residues. Germline V gene data show CDR1 as GTSNPN and CDR2 as SVGIG (reference sequence). The CDR3 nucleotides read TGTGCCTGGAGTAGCGGGGGCGCAGATACGCAGTATTTT. Translation gives CAWSSGGADTQYF.

This clone has only one observation. The chain is built from TRBV6-5 and TRBJ1-2, with D uncertain. Trimming removed 7 bases at V and 7 bases at J, with 16 bases between. This CDR3 has 13 residues. CDR1 and CDR2 (germline): MNHEY, SVGAGI. The CDR3 nucleotides read TGTGCCAGCACCGGCGGCGGCGGGTTTGGCTACACCTTC. It yields the protein CASTGGGGFGYTF.

The chain employs TRBV7-3 and TRBJ2-3; D is ambiguous. The V and J ends lost 5 bases and 2 bases respectively, with 8 bases between them. Looked up from germline, CDR1 is SGHTA and CDR2 is FQGTGA. The CDR3 loop spans 13 amino acids. The CDR3 loop is CASSPSYTDTQYF. DNA for the CDR3: TGTGCCAGCAGCCCCTCTTACACAGATACGCAGTATTTT.

The rearrangement links TRBV5-6 to TRBJ2-5; TRBD1 is a possible D gene (7 bases). Trimming took off 2 bases at V and 7 bases at J, with 12 bases between the two ends. Germline V lookup: CDR1 SGHDT, CDR2 YYEEEE. CDR3 length equals 13 residues. CDR3 sequence: CASSLRQGGTQYF. In nucleotides, the CDR3 is TGTGCCAGCAGCTTACGACAGGGAGGGACCCAGTACTTC.

The V and J genes are TRBV14 and TRBJ2-7; D may be TRBD2 (5 bases). The ends were cut back, 1 base at V and 4 bases at J, with 11 bases in the middle. The CDR3 is 14 amino acids. CDR1 is SGHDN and CDR2 is FVKESK in the germline V gene. The DNA for the CDR3 is TGTGCCAGCAGCCAAGCCGGGAATCCTTACGAGCAGTACTTC. Residues: CASSQAGNPYEQYF.

This chain uses TRBV7-2 with TRBJ2-2; the D gene is possibly TRBD2 (6 bases). The CDR3 has 14 residues. Germline CDR1 and CDR2: SGHTA and FQGNSA. The V end was cut by 1 base, the J end by 5 bases, with 8 bases between. This chain's CDR3 is CASSLVAGTGELFF. The CDR3 nucleotides are TGTGCCAGCAGCTTAGTGGCGGGGACCGGGGAGCTGTTTTTT. The entire variable domain, with the rest obtained from reference TRBV7-2 and TRBJ2-2, is as follows: GAGVSQSPSNKVTEKGKDVELRCDPISGHTALYWYRQSLGQGLEFLIYFQGNSAPDKSGLPSDRFSAERTGGSVSTLTIQRTQQEDSAVYLCASSLVAGTGELFFGEGSRLTVL.

The CDR3 region is CASSFNRAANTEAFF. As DNA, the CDR3 is TGTGCCAGCAGCTTTAATCGGGCCGCGAACACTGAAGCTTTCTTT. V and J are TRBV7-9 and TRBJ1-1; D remains ambiguous. Germline V CDR1 and CDR2: SEHNR, FQNEAQ (reference sequence). The CDR3 runs to 15 residues. V shed 3 bases and J shed 1 base, with 12 bases lying between them.

The chain links TRBV7-9 to TRBJ2-7, with TRBD2 matching 11 bases. Germline trimming cut 5 bases from V and 4 bases from J; bases unmatched to any gene: 16. CDR1 and CDR2 (germline): SEHNR, FQNEAQ (reference sequence). The CDR3 is 18 amino acids. Written as DNA, the CDR3 is TGTGCCAGCAGCCCCCAAGCCCGGGTGGCTAGCGGGAGGTACGAGCAGTACTTC. This sequence encodes CASSPQARVASGRYEQYF.

The gene calls are TRBV28 and TRBJ2-7; D perhaps matches TRBD2 (5 bases). Trimming shortened V by 7 bases and J by 3 bases, and 19 bases separated the two germline ends. This CDR3 contains 15 residues. Germline CDR1 is MDHEN and CDR2 is SYDVKM. The CDR3 here is CASTPPGSRDYEQYF. The CDR3 region has the DNA TGTGCCAGCACCCCCCCCGGGTCCCGGGACTACGAGCAGTACTTC.

This rearrangement joins TRBV28 to TRBJ2-2, with 9 bases that match TRBD2. V gave up 10 bases and J gave up 5 bases; unmatched junction bases: 5. Germline V gene sequence: CDR1 MDHEN, CDR2 SYDVKM. The CDR3 loop spans 13 amino acids. CDR3 region: CAIKREETGELFF. The DNA for the CDR3 is TGTGCCATCAAGCGGGAGGAAACCGGGGAGCTGTTTTTT.

The rearrangement joins TRBV7-9 to TRBJ2-2, with TRBD2 as a possible D gene (5 bases). The germline gives CDR1 SEHNR, CDR2 FQNEAQ (reference sequence). V dropped 4 bases and J dropped 0 bases, with 12 bases sitting between them. The CDR3 loop spans 16 amino acids. CDR3 residues: CASSSLSGTNTGELFF. The CDR3 DNA reads as TGTGCCAGCAGCTCTCTATCGGGAACGAACACCGGGGAGCTGTTTTTT.

The chain has TRBV5-4 and TRBJ2-5; D is undetermined. The CDR3 consists of 13 residues. The germline V gene has CDR1 SGHNT and CDR2 YYREEE (reference sequence). The V and J ends lost 2 bases and 1 base respectively, with 6 bases between them. The CDR3 coding sequence is TGTGCCAGCAGCTTACCGGGCCAAGAGACCCAGTACTTC. Residues: CASSLPGQETQYF.

This clone came up once. The V and J genes are TRBV7-2 and TRBJ2-1; no clear D gene. Between the trimmed V and J ends, which lost 8 bases and 0 bases, there was a span of 5 bases. CDR1 SGHTA and CDR2 FQGNSA come from the germline V gene. The CDR3 spans 12 residues. Written as DNA, the CDR3 is TGTGCCAGCGGGTCCTCCTACAATGAGCAGTTCTTC. Residues: CASGSSYNEQFF.

The rearrangement joins TRBV7-2 to TRBJ2-1, with 12 bases fitting TRBD2. Trimming cost V 5 bases and J 6 bases; bases outside gene matches: 2. Looked up from germline, CDR1 is SGHTA and CDR2 is FQGNSA. The CDR3 has 14 residues. The CDR3 region is CASSRTSGINEQFF. CDR3 nucleotide sequence: TGTGCCAGCAGCAGGACTAGCGGGATCAATGAGCAGTTCTTC.

This clone has just one count. The rearrangement uses TRBV5-6 and TRBJ2-7, with D maybe TRBD1 (6 bases). V was trimmed by 0 bases and J by 5 bases, leaving 15 bases between them. Germline V gives CDR1 SGHDT, CDR2 YYEEEE. The CDR3 spans 15 residues. CDR3 bases: TGTGCCAGCAGCTTGGGCCCCAGGGGATGGGACGAGCAGTACTTC. This translates into CASSLGPRGWDEQYF.

This chain uses TRBV4-1 with TRBJ2-7; no firm D call. Germline CDR1 is MGHRA and CDR2 is YSYEKL. V lost 1 base to trimming and J lost 1 base, with 5 bases between them. CDR3 length: 13 residues. The CDR3 DNA sequence: TGCGCCAGCAGCCAAGGGTTTTCCTACGAGCAGTACTTC. This translates into CASSQGFSYEQYF.

V gene TRBV18 combines with J gene TRBJ1-1; tentative D call: TRBD1 (5 bases). Germline CDR1 and CDR2: KGHSH and LQKENI. The V and J ends lost 4 bases and 1 base respectively, with 7 bases between them. There are 13 residues in the CDR3. The CDR3 sequence is CASSLDRNTEAFF. DNA of the CDR3: TGTGCCAGCTCACTCGACAGGAACACTGAAGCTTTCTTT.

The chain has TRBV2 and TRBJ2-3; D gene ambiguous. The CDR3 loop spans 12 amino acids. Germline assignment: CDR1 SNHLY and CDR2 FYNNEI. V was clipped by 6 bases and J by 5 bases, with 9 bases between them. The CDR3 DNA follows: TGTGCCAGCAGAGGGCCGGGAGATACGCAGTATTTT. It translates to CASRGPGDTQYF.

The chain employs TRBV6-5 and TRBJ1-4; D possibly corresponds to TRBD1 (6 bases). Germline V gene lookup returns CDR1 MNHEY and CDR2 SVGAGI. There are 14 residues in the CDR3. V lost 6 bases, J lost 8 bases, and 16 bases lay in between. The CDR3 DNA sequence: TGTGCCAGCAGGACGGACCTAGGGGGGGAAAAACTGTTTTTT. Translation gives CASRTDLGGEKLFF.

The V and J genes are TRBV27 and TRBJ1-2; maybe TRBD1 (5 bases). CDR1 is MNHEY and CDR2 is SMNVEV in the germline V gene (reference sequence). The CDR3 loop spans 14 amino acids. Deletions cut 7 bases from V and 1 base from J, with 13 bases between. The CDR3 protein is CASTPLGGNYGYTF. CDR3 bases: TGTGCCAGCACCCCATTGGGGGGTAACTATGGCTACACCTTC.